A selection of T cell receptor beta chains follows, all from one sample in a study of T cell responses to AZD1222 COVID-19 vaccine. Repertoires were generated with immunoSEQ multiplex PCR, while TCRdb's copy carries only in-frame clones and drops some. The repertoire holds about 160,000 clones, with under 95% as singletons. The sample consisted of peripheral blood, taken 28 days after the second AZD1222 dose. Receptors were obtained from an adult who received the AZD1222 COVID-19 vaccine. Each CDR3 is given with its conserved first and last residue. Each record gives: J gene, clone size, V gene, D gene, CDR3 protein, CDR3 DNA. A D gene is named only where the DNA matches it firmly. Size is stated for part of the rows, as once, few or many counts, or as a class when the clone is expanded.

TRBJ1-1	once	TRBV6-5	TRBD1	CASGTHRGSTEAFF	TGTGCCAGCGGAACCCACAGGGGGTCCACTGAAGCTTTCTTT
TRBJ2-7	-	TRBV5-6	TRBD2	CASSLAGLAGGAYEQYF	TGTGCCAGCAGCTTGGCCGGACTAGCGGGAGGAGCCTACGAGCAGTACTTC
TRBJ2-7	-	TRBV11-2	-	CASSLGDEQYF	TGTGCCAGCAGCTTAGGAGACGAGCAGTACTTC
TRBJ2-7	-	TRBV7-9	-	CASSSAGLLSYEQYF	TGTGCCAGCAGCTCGGCAGGACTCCTCTCCTACGAGCAGTACTTC
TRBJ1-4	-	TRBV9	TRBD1	CASSVQDRGDEKLFF	TGTGCCAGCAGCGTACAGGACAGGGGAGATGAAAAACTGTTTTTT
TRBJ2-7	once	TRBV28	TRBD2	CASSSIDGTTNTYEQYF	TGTGCCAGCAGTTCAATTGACGGGACTACAAACACCTACGAGCAGTACTTC
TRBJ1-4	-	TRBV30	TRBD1	CAWSNTGVEEKLFF	TGTGCCTGGAGTAACACAGGGGTCGAAGAAAAACTGTTTTTT
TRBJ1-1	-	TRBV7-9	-	CASSSPRRAPDLNTEAFF	TGTGCCAGCAGCTCGCCCCGCAGGGCCCCAGACTTAAACACTGAAGCTTTCTTT
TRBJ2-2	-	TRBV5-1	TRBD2	CASSQRTSGVVELFF	TGCGCCAGCAGCCAGAGAACTAGCGGAGTCGTGGAGCTGTTTTTT
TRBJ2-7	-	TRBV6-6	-	CASSRAGTRNSALYEQYF	TGTGCCAGCAGTCGTGCCGGGACTCGAAATTCAGCGCTCTACGAGCAGTACTTC
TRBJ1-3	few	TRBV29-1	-	CSVDDRTSGNTIYF	TGCAGCGTTGACGACCGGACGTCTGGAAACACCATATATTTT
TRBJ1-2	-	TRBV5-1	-	CASSLGRGSNYGYTF	TGCGCCAGCAGCTTGGGGCGGGGATCTAACTATGGCTACACCTTC
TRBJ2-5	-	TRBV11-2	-	CASSLGGPESGTQYF	TGTGCCAGCAGCTTAGGGGGCCCGGAGAGTGGGACCCAGTACTTC
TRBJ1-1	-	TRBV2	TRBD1	CASLDRAPEAFF	TGTGCCAGCCTGGACAGGGCTCCTGAAGCTTTCTTT
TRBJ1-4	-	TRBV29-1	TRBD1	CSVKNRGHNEKLFF	TGCAGCGTTAAAAACAGGGGTCATAATGAAAAACTGTTTTTT